Listed below are T cell receptor beta chains from one sample, sequenced in a study of beta chain features in type 1 diabetes. Libraries were prepared by immunoSEQ multiplex PCR; TCRdb keeps only in-frame clonotypes and omits some of them. The sample records more than 250,000 clones, 14% being singletons. Specimen: naive CD4+ T cells from blood. The origin of the receptors is a man aged 25 to 45 with type 1 diabetes. Both conserved end residues are part of each CDR3. Fields, in order: V gene, clone size, J gene, D gene, CDR3 DNA, CDR3 protein. A D gene is named only where the DNA matches it firmly. Some rows have no size entry. The others give once, few or many, or a class for an expanded clone.

TRBV5-1	NA	TRBJ1-3	TRBD1	TGCGCCAGCAGCCCACAGGGGGCTGGAAACACCATATATTTT	CASSPQGAGNTIYF
TRBV19	NA	TRBJ2-6	NA	TGTGCCGCCTCTTCGGGGAACGGGGCCAACGTCCTGACTTTC	CAASSGNGANVLTF
TRBV7-9	NA	TRBJ1-5	NA	TGTGCCAGCAGCTTTACGACAGTTAATCAGCCCCAGCATTTT	CASSFTTVNQPQHF
TRBV27	few	TRBJ2-3	NA	TGTGCCAGCAGTCTAACCGAGAGCACAGATACGCAGTATTTT	CASSLTESTDTQYF
TRBV6-6	NA	TRBJ2-3	TRBD1	TGTGCCAGCAGTGACACAGGGGGCGGGGATACGCAGTATTTT	CASSDTGGGDTQYF
TRBV2	few	TRBJ2-7	TRBD1	TGTGCCAGCACTATATTAGGACAGGGTATCTACGAGCAGTACTTC	CASTILGQGIYEQYF
TRBV13	NA	TRBJ2-1	TRBD2	TGTGCCAGCAGCTTGGGTACTAGCGTTACCAATGAGCAGTTCTTC	CASSLGTSVTNEQFF
TRBV9	NA	TRBJ2-7	TRBD1	TGTGCCAGCAGTGGGACAGGGGGATCCTACGAGCAGTACTTC	CASSGTGGSYEQYF
TRBV6-6	few	TRBJ1-1	NA	TGTGCCAGCATAAAAGCAGGGGAAATGAACACTGAAGCTTTCTTT	CASIKAGEMNTEAFF
TRBV5-1	NA	TRBJ1-3	TRBD1	TGCGCCAGCAGCCCCCGGACAGGGTCTGGAAACACCATATATTTT	CASSPRTGSGNTIYF
TRBV30	few	TRBJ1-1	TRBD1	TGTGCCTGGAGTACGACAGGGGAGACTGAAGCTTTCTTT	CAWSTTGETEAFF
TRBV6-1	NA	TRBJ1-5	TRBD1	TGTGCCAGCAGTTTTGACAGGGTGGCATACCAGCCCCAGCATTTT	CASSFDRVAYQPQHF
TRBV18	NA	TRBJ2-7	TRBD1	TGTGCCAGCTCCGTCGGACAGGCCATCTACGAGCAGTACTTC	CASSVGQAIYEQYF
TRBV19	NA	TRBJ1-1	NA	TGTGCCAGTAGTATAACAGCGGCGAACACTAAAGCTTTCTTT	CASSITAANTKAFF
TRBV2	few	TRBJ1-2	NA	TGTGCCAGCAGCCGGGACTTCAACTATGGCTACACCTTC	CASSRDFNYGYTF
TRBV9	NA	TRBJ2-1	TRBD1	TGTGCCAGCAGCGTAGCTCGACAGGGCCCCTACAATGAGCAGTTCTTC	CASSVARQGPYNEQFF
TRBV6-5	few	TRBJ2-1	TRBD2	TGTGCCAGCAGTCGCGGGACTAGCGGTAGCAATGAGCAGTTCTTC	CASSRGTSGSNEQFF
TRBV19	NA	TRBJ1-2	TRBD1	TGTGCCAGTAGTATAGAGGGGACAGGCGGCTACACCTTC	CASSIEGTGGYTF
TRBV2	NA	TRBJ2-3	TRBD2	TGTGCCAGCGCTAAGCGGGAAAGGGCAGATACGCAGTATTTT	CASAKRERADTQYF
TRBV5-1	few	TRBJ1-5	NA	TGCGCCAGCAGCGCCGGGTCTGGCAATCAGCCCCAGCATTTT	CASSAGSGNQPQHF
TRBV18	once	TRBJ2-3	TRBD1	TGTGCCAGCTCTCGTACAGGGGACCCCACAGATACGCAGTATTTT	CASSRTGDPTDTQYF
TRBV15	NA	TRBJ2-7	NA	TGTGCCACCAGCAGAGTTGACTTGCGGTCCTACGAGCAGTACTTC	CATSRVDLRSYEQYF
TRBV28	few	TRBJ1-1	TRBD1	TGTGCCAGCAGTTTAGGGCAGGGGGCCACTGAAGCTTTCTTT	CASSLGQGATEAFF
TRBV11-3	NA	TRBJ1-1	NA	TGTGCCAGCAGCTTGAATCGGGATACTGAAGCTTTCTTT	CASSLNRDTEAFF
TRBV6-4	NA	TRBJ2-1	NA	TGTGCCAGCAGTGAAGGAGAAAGAAGGAGAAGCTCCTACAATGAGCAGTTCTTC	CASSEGERRRSSYNEQFF
TRBV28	few	TRBJ2-5	NA	TGTGCCAGCAGGTGGCAGGGCCAAGAGACCCAGTACTTC	CASRWQGQETQYF
TRBV20-1	few	TRBJ1-1	NA	TGCAGTGCAACGCAGGGGCCTGAAGCTTTCTTT	CSATQGPEAFF
TRBV30	few	TRBJ1-1	NA	TGTGCTGGGAATGGTCAGGGGAACACTGAAGCTTTCTTT	CAGNGQGNTEAFF
TRBV7-2	few	TRBJ1-5	NA	TGTGCCAGCAGCCAAATCAAGCGTCAGCCCCAGCATTTT	CASSQIKRQPQHF
TRBV7-2	NA	TRBJ2-7	NA	TGTGCCAGCAGCTCCTACAGGGAGGGCGAGCAGTACTTC	CASSSYREGEQYF
TRBV6-5	NA	TRBJ2-2	TRBD1	TGTTCCACGGGACAGTCGAACACCGGGGAGCTGTTTTTT	CSTGQSNTGELFF
TRBV7-3	few	TRBJ2-5	NA	TGTGCCAGCAGCCGGGACATCCAAGAGACCCAGTACTTC	CASSRDIQETQYF
TRBV30	NA	TRBJ1-2	NA	TGTGCCTGGAGTGTAAGCTGGTATGGCTACACCTTC	CAWSVSWYGYTF
TRBV9	few	TRBJ2-1	NA	TGTGCCAGCAGCGTAGGGCGAGCGGTATCCTACAATGAGCAGTTCTTC	CASSVGRAVSYNEQFF
TRBV23-1	few	TRBJ1-2	NA	TGCGCCAGCAGTCGAAGGACATCACCTAACTATGGCTACACCTTC	CASSRRTSPNYGYTF
TRBV5-4	few	TRBJ2-1	TRBD2	TGTGCCAGCAGCCATCGGACTAGCGGGAGCTACAATGAGCAGTTCTTC	CASSHRTSGSYNEQFF
TRBV5-1	NA	TRBJ2-7	NA	TGCGCCAGCAGCTCCGCGGGACAGAACTACGAAAAGTACTTC	CASSSAGQNYEKYF
TRBV19	few	TRBJ2-1	NA	TGTGCCAGTAGTGCTCAGACTAGTCCGGCCTACAATGAGCAGTTCTTC	CASSAQTSPAYNEQFF
TRBV7-9	few	TRBJ2-7	NA	TGTGCCAGCAGCTTACAAGCAGGCTACGAGCAGTACTTC	CASSLQAGYEQYF
TRBV28	NA	TRBJ2-3	TRBD2	TGTGCCAGCAGTTTAGCGGGAGAGAGCACAGATACGCAGTATTTT	CASSLAGESTDTQYF